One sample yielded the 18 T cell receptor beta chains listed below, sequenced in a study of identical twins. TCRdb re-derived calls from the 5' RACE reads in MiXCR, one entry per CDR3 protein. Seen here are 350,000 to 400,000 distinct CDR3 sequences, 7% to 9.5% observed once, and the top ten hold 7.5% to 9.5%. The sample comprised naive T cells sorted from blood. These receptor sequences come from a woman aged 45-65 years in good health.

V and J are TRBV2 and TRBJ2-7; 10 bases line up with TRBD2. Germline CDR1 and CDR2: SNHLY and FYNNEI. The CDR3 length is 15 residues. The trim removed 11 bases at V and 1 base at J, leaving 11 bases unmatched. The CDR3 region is CAQTSGTLKSYEQYF. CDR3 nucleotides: TGTGCCCAAACTAGCGGGACCCTCAAATCCTACGAGCAGTACTTC.

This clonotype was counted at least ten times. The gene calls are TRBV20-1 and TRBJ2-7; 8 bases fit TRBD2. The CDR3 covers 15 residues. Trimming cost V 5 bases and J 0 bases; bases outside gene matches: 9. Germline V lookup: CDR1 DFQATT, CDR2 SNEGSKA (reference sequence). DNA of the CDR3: TGCAGTGCTCCTCCGAGCGGGAGCCTCTCCTACGAGCAGTACTTC. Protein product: CSAPPSGSLSYEQYF.

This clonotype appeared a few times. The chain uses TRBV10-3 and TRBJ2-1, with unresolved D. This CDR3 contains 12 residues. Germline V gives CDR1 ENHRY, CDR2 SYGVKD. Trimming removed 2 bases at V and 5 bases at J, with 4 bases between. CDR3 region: CAISEKDNEQFF. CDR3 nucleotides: TGTGCCATCAGTGAGAAGGACAATGAGCAGTTCTTC.

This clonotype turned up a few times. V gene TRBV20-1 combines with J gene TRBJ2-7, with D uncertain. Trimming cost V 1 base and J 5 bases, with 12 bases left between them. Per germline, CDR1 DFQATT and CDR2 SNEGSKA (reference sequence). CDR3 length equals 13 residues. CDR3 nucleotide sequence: TGCAGTGCTAGAGTGGGGTCCAAAGACGAGCAGTACTTC. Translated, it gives CSARVGSKDEQYF.

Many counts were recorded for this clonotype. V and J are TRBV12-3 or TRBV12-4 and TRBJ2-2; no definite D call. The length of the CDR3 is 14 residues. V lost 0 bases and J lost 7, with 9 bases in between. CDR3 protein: CASSLARFNGELFF. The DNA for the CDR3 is TGTGCCAGCAGTTTAGCAAGGTTCAACGGGGAGCTGTTTTTT.

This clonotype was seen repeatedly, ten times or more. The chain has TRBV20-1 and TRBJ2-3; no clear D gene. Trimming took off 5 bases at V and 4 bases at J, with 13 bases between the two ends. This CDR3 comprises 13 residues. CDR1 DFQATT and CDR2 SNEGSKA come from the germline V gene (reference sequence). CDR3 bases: TGCAGTGCTGACCCCTACGGGCCAGATACGCAGTATTTT. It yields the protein CSADPYGPDTQYF.

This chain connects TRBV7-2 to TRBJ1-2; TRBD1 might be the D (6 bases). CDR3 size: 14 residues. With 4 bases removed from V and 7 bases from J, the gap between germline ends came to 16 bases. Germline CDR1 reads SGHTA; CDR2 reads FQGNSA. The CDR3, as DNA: TGTGCCAGCAGCTCCGGGGCCCTGACAGGTGGCTACACCTTC. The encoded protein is CASSSGALTGGYTF.

CDR3 amino acids: CSARDRGSYNEQFF. CDR3 DNA: TGCAGTGCTAGAGATAGGGGCTCCTACAATGAGCAGTTCTTC. The chain joins TRBV20-1 to TRBJ2-1; maybe TRBD1 (5 bases). Germline V gene data show CDR1 as DFQATT and CDR2 as SNEGSKA (reference sequence). The CDR3 is made up of 14 amino acids. V was cut by 0 bases and J by 0 bases, with 6 bases left in between.

CDR3 nucleotide sequence: TGTGCCAGTAGTATAAGAGGGGGCTTGAAGACCCAGTACTTC. It translates to CASSIRGGLKTQYF. This sequence joins TRBV19 and TRBJ2-5, with 7 positions matching TRBD1. Germline lookup yields CDR1 LNHDA and CDR2 SQIVND (reference sequence). Trimming took 2 bases from V and 6 from J; bases not matched to a gene: 6. This CDR3 is 14 amino acids long.

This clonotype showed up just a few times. This chain's CDR3 is CASSQEFGYGTEGPLAQHF. CDR3 sequence (DNA): TGTGCCAGCAGCCAAGAGTTTGGTTACGGGACAGAGGGCCCCCTTGCCCAGCATTTT. V is TRBV3-1 and J is TRBJ1-5; 7 bases are shared with TRBD1. CDR3 length: 19 residues. Germline values: CDR1 LGHDT, CDR2 YNNKEL (reference sequence). The V segment lost 0 bases and the J segment 11 bases; nucleotides outside the gene matches: 22.

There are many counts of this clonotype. The CDR3 DNA is TGTGCCAGCAGCCGGCGTGGGGGCGGCATTCAGTACTTC. This codes for CASSRRGGGIQYF. This chain links TRBV12-3 or TRBV12-4 with TRBJ2-4, with a tentative D call TRBD1 (6 bases). Trimming stripped 6 bases from V and 9 bases from J, with 15 bases between. The CDR3 extends over 13 amino acids.

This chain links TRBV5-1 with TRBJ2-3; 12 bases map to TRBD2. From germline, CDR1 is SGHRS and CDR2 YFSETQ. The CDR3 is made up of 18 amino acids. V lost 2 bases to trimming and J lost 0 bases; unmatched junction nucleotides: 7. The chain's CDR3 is CASSFPRLAGESTDTQYF. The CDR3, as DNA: TGCGCCAGCAGCTTCCCACGACTAGCGGGAGAGAGCACAGATACGCAGTATTTT.

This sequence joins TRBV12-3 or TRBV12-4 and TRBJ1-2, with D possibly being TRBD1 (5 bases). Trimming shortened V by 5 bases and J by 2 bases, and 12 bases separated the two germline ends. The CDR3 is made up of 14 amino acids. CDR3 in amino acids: CASSVGRENYGYTF. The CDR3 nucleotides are TGTGCCAGCAGTGTGGGACGGGAGAACTATGGCTACACCTTC.

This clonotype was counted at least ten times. The CDR3 is CSAKTGNTIYF. The CDR3 nucleotides read TGCAGTGCCAAGACTGGAAACACCATATATTTT. This sequence joins TRBV20-1 and TRBJ1-3; D ambiguous. Germline V gives CDR1 DFQATT, CDR2 SNEGSKA (reference sequence). This CDR3 contains 11 residues. V was shortened by 6 bases and J by 2 bases, with 5 bases between the two germline ends.

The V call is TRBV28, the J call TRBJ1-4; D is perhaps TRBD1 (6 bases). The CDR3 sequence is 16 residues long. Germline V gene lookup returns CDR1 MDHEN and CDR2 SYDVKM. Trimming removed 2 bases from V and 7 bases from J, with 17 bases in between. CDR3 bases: TGTGCCAGCAGTTTACAAACCGGGACACCCATTGAAAAACTGTTTTTT. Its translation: CASSLQTGTPIEKLFF.

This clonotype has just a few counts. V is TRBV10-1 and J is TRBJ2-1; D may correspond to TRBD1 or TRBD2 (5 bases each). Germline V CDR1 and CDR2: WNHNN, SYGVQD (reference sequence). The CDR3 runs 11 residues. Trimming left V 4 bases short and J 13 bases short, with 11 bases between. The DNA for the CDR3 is TGCGCCAGCAGTGCTGTGGGGACCCAGTTCTTC. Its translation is CASSAVGTQFF.

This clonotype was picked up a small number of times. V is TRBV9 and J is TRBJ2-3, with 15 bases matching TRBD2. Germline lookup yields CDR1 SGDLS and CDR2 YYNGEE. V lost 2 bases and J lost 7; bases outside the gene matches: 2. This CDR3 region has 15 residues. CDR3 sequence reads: CASSVGTSGRHTQYF. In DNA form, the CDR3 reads TGTGCCAGCAGCGTTGGGACTAGCGGGAGGCATACGCAGTATTTT.

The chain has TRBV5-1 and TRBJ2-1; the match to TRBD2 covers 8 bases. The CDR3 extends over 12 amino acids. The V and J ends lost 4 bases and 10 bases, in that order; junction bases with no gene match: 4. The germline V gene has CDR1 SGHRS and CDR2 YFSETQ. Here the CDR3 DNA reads TGCGCCAGCAGCATGCGGGGGGTCGAGCAGTTCTTC. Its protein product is CASSMRGVEQFF.